This passage covers 21 T cell receptor beta chains from one sample sequenced in a study of sequential checkpoint blockade in melanoma. The protocol was immunoSEQ multiplex PCR, while the TCRdb copy is restricted to in-frame clones and leaves out a portion. This table holds about 40,000 clones, about nine tenths found once. Treatment denoted: randomized to nivolumab then ipilimumab (arm A) or the reverse (arm B). The specimen was CD8+ T cells sorted from blood (inferred from file names), collected from a patient given nivolumab and ipilimumab in sequence. These receptors were taken from a human donor with melanoma.

The V gene is TRBV5-4, the J gene TRBJ2-1, with TRBD2 as a possible D gene (5 bases). The CDR3 length is 12 residues. The V gene lost 1 base and the J gene lost 6 bases, with 5 bases spanning the gap. The V gene's germline CDR1 is SGHNT and CDR2 YYREEE (reference sequence). Here the CDR3 reads CASSLLANEQFF. CDR3 in DNA: TGTGCCAGCAGCTTGCTAGCCAATGAGCAGTTCTTC.

The gene calls are TRBV6-5 and TRBJ1-1, with 9 positions matching TRBD1. V was clipped by 0 bases and J by 5 bases; unmatched bases: 4. This CDR3 is built from 15 residues. In germline, CDR1 is MNHEY, CDR2 SVGAGI. CDR3 protein: CASSYSGQGSTEAFF. CDR3 coding DNA: TGTGCCAGCAGTTACTCGGGACAGGGTAGTACTGAAGCTTTCTTT.

V usage is TRBV2 and J usage is TRBJ2-2, with D maybe TRBD1 (6 bases). Germline V gives CDR1 SNHLY, CDR2 FYNNEI. V lost 4 bases to trimming and J lost 7 bases, with 10 bases between them. This CDR3 has 13 amino acids. The CDR3 coding sequence is TGTGCCAGCAGTGCCAGGGGCGGCGGGGAGCTGTTTTTT. Protein sequence: CASSARGGGELFF.

This clone came up once. The chain is built from TRBV30 and TRBJ2-5; 8 nucleotides line up with TRBD2. The tail of the sequence fits TRBJ2-7 better, so the J call may be wrong. This CDR3 spans 14 amino acids. Germline CDR1 GTSNPN, CDR2 SVGIG (reference sequence). The CDR3 bases are TGTGCCTGGAATCCAGCGGGAGTTAACTACGAGCAGTACTTC. It specifies CAWNPAGVNYEQYF.

V usage is TRBV27 and J usage is TRBJ2-7; D remains ambiguous. The CDR3 consists of 14 residues. CDR1 and CDR2 (germline): MNHEY, SMNVEV (reference sequence). V was cut by 3 bases and J by 2 bases, with 11 bases left in between. The CDR3 nucleotides read TGTGCCAGCAGTTTCTTAGTCTCCGCCTACGAGCAGTACTTC. As protein: CASSFLVSAYEQYF.

The V gene is TRBV29-1, the J gene TRBJ1-4; D is unresolved. Germline-derived CDR1 and CDR2 are SQVTM and ANQGSEA. V lost 5 bases to trimming and J lost 1 base, with 11 bases between them. The CDR3 contains 14 residues. Written as DNA, the CDR3 is TGCAGCGTTATTGAGTTGCAAACTAATGAAAAACTGTTTTTT. This encodes CSVIELQTNEKLFF. Variable domain in full (rest from reference TRBV29-1 and TRBJ1-4): SAVISQKPSRDICQRGTSLTIQCQVDSQVTMMFWYRQQPGQSLTLIATANQGSEATYESGFVIDKFPISRPNLTFSTLTVSNMSPEDSSIYLCSVIELQTNEKLFFGSGTQLSVL.

V is TRBV27 and J is TRBJ2-1; D unresolved. This CDR3 contains 13 residues. V was pared by 6 bases and J by 6 bases, with 12 bases between. Germline values: CDR1 MNHEY, CDR2 SMNVEV (reference sequence). The CDR3 reads CASSPRSFNEQFF. The CDR3 DNA reads as TGTGCCAGCAGCCCCCGGAGCTTCAATGAGCAGTTCTTC.

V gene TRBV10-2 combines with J gene TRBJ2-3, with 8 bases lining up with TRBD2. Germline V gives CDR1 WSHSY, CDR2 SAAADI. V was clipped by 2 bases and J by 6 bases; unmatched bases: 7. This CDR3 comprises 15 residues. The CDR3 protein is CASSEGRRGGDTQYF. The CDR3 DNA follows: TGCGCCAGCAGTGAGGGACGTCGGGGGGGGGATACGCAGTATTTT.

The chain links TRBV5-1 to TRBJ2-1; a possible D gene is TRBD2 (6 bases). The CDR3 sequence is 15 residues long. Trimming took 1 base from V and 7 from J, leaving 15 bases between them. CDR1 is SGHRS, CDR2 YFSETQ, per germline. The CDR3 spells CASSLPSELGNEQFF. CDR3 DNA: TGCGCCAGCAGCTTGCCTAGCGAGCTGGGTAATGAGCAGTTCTTC.

The chain uses TRBV30 and TRBJ1-5; TRBD1 is a possible D gene (6 bases). V lost 5 bases, J lost 2 bases, and 13 bases lay in between. The germline CDR1 and CDR2 sequences are GTSNPN and SVGIG (reference sequence). This CDR3 contains 14 residues. CDR3 sequence reads: CAWGEGVGNQPQHF. The CDR3, as DNA: TGTGCCTGGGGGGAGGGGGTTGGCAATCAGCCCCAGCATTTT.

The chain carries TRBV15 and TRBJ2-1, with TRBD1 matching over 9 bases. V trimming: 3 bases; J trimming: 9 bases; junction bases outside the gene matches: 9. Germline V lookup: CDR1 LNHNV, CDR2 YYDKDF (reference sequence). The CDR3 is 15 residues long. CDR3 bases: TGTGCCACCAGCAGGGACAGGGGCCGAGGGAGTGAGCAGTTCTTC. Residues: CATSRDRGRGSEQFF.

The rearrangement uses TRBV6-1 and TRBJ2-7; 7 nucleotides line up with TRBD1. Germline CDR1 is MNHNS and CDR2 is SASEGT. Trimming took 6 bases from V and 2 from J; bases not matched to a gene: 10. This CDR3 has 15 amino acids. CDR3 protein: CASSAQGTLAYEQYF. The DNA for the CDR3 is TGTGCCAGCAGCGCACAGGGGACCCTCGCCTACGAGCAGTACTTC.

This chain connects TRBV19 to TRBJ1-2; 8 bases line up with TRBD1. The CDR3 spans 13 residues. Germline values: CDR1 LNHDA, CDR2 SQIVND (reference sequence). After removal of 5 bases from V and 5 bases from J, the junction contained 4 bases not matched to a gene. The CDR3 region has the DNA TGTGCCAGTAGTGATGGGACAGGATATGGCTACACCTTC. This codes for CASSDGTGYGYTF.

The chain combines TRBV28 with TRBJ2-3; D might be TRBD2 (6 bases). The CDR3 is made up of 17 amino acids. Germline CDR1 is MDHEN and CDR2 is SYDVKM. Trimming left V 1 base short and J 2 bases short, with 16 bases between. CDR3 sequence reads: CASSLSDPGDYTDTQYF. In DNA, the CDR3 is TGTGCCAGCAGTTTATCGGATCCGGGAGACTACACAGATACGCAGTATTTT.

The V and J genes are TRBV5-1 and TRBJ2-1; 7 bases agree with TRBD1. The germline V gene encodes CDR1 SGHRS and CDR2 YFSETQ. This CDR3 comprises 16 residues. V shed 4 bases, J shed 9 bases, and the junction held 16 bases outside the gene matches. The CDR3 bases are TGCGCCAGCAGCACCCCCGACGACAGGGTAATTGGTGAGCAGTTCTTC. Protein: CASSTPDDRVIGEQFF.

The rearrangement links TRBV7-9 to TRBJ2-5; 11 positions agree with TRBD2. The CDR3 consists of 15 residues. After removal of 4 bases from V and 4 bases from J, the junction contained 5 bases not matched to a gene. CDR1 is SEHNR, CDR2 FQNEAQ, per germline (reference sequence). The CDR3 bases are TGTGCCAGCAGCTCAGCGCTAGCGGGAGGAGAGACCCAGTACTTC. Protein product: CASSSALAGGETQYF.

The chain carries TRBV14 and TRBJ1-5; the D is unclear. The CDR3 extends over 13 amino acids. V lost 4 bases and J 7 bases, leaving 11 bases between the germline ends. Germline V gene data show CDR1 as SGHDN and CDR2 as FVKESK. CDR3 nucleotide sequence: TGTGCCAGCAGCCTTGAGGGAGGCCAGCCCCAGCATTTT. Protein sequence: CASSLEGGQPQHF.

V gene TRBV4-1 combines with J gene TRBJ2-3; TRBD2 matches 7 bases. The CDR3 contains 15 residues. With V trimmed by 2 bases and J by 4 bases, 6 bases remained unmatched. CDR1 and CDR2 (germline): MGHRA, YSYEKL. The DNA of the CDR3 is TGCGCCAGCAGCCAATTGGGGGGAGGGGCAGATACGCAGTATTTT. Its protein product is CASSQLGGGADTQYF.

This clone has just a few counts. The chain couples TRBV18 to TRBJ2-7; TRBD1 agrees at 7 bases. The CDR3 runs 14 residues. The junction had 2 bases not matched to a gene; V was cut back by 3 bases and J by 0 bases. Looked up from germline, CDR1 is KGHSH and CDR2 is LQKENI. The CDR3 nucleotides read TGTGCCAGCTCACCGACAGGGTCCTCCTACGAGCAGTACTTC. Translating gives CASSPTGSSYEQYF. The whole variable domain, remainder taken from reference TRBV18 and TRBJ2-7, is NAGVMQNPRHLVRRRGQEARLRCSPMKGHSHVYWYRQLPEEGLKFMVYLQKENIIDESGMPKERFSAEFPKEGPSILRIQQVVRGDSAAYFCASSPTGSSYEQYFGPGTRLTVT.

The rearrangement joins TRBV7-6 to TRBJ2-5, with no clear D. The germline V gene encodes CDR1 SGHVS and CDR2 FNYEAQ. Trimming shortened V by 7 bases and J by 4 bases, and 16 bases separated the two germline ends. The CDR3 consists of 14 residues. CDR3 sequence reads: CASTLFQVGETQYF. In DNA form, the CDR3 reads TGTGCCAGCACTCTATTCCAGGTTGGAGAGACCCAGTACTTC.

This clone was recorded only once. The chain combines TRBV6-6 with TRBJ2-1, with D maybe TRBD2 (6 bases). Germline loops: CDR1 MNHNY, CDR2 SVGAGI (reference sequence). The CDR3 totals 15 residues. V was trimmed by 6 bases and J by 4 bases, leaving 16 bases between them. The CDR3: CASSLTGTHYNEQFF. DNA of the CDR3: TGTGCCAGCAGCCTTACCGGGACTCATTACAATGAGCAGTTCTTC.